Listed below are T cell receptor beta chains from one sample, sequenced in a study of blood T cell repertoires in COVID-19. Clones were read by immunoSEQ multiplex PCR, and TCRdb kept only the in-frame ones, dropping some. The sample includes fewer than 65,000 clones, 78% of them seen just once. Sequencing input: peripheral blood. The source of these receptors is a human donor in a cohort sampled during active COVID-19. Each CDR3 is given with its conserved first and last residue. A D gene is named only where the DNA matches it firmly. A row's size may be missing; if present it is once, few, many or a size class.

CDR3aa: CASSFTGNTEAFF
CDR3nt: TGTGCCAGCAGTTTCACAGGGAACACTGAAGCTTTCTTT
v_gene: TRBV12-3/TRBV12-4
j_gene: TRBJ1-1
d_gene: .
abundance: .

CDR3aa: CASSLAGGGVTDTQYF
CDR3nt: TGTGCCAGCAGCTTAGCTGGGGGGGGTGTGACAGATACGCAGTATTTT
v_gene: TRBV7-6
j_gene: TRBJ2-3
d_gene: TRBD2
abundance: .

CDR3aa: CAMVGGGGGYGYTF
CDR3nt: TGTGCAATGGTTGGGGGAGGCGGTGGCTATGGCTACACCTTC
v_gene: TRBV30
j_gene: TRBJ1-2
d_gene: .
abundance: .

CDR3aa: CASSSLIDRLLAGANVLTF
CDR3nt: TGTGCCAGCAGTTCCCTCATCGACAGGCTCCTAGCTGGGGCCAACGTCCTGACTTTC
v_gene: TRBV28
j_gene: TRBJ2-6
d_gene: .
abundance: .

CDR3aa: CASGQGQGDFYGYTF
CDR3nt: TGTGCTAGTGGCCAGGGGCAGGGGGACTTCTATGGCTACACCTTC
v_gene: TRBV12-5
j_gene: TRBJ1-2
d_gene: TRBD1
abundance: .

CDR3aa: CASSPLGQNTEAFF
CDR3nt: TGTGCCAGCTCACCCCTGGGACAGAACACTGAAGCTTTCTTT
v_gene: TRBV18
j_gene: TRBJ1-1
d_gene: .
abundance: .

CDR3aa: CASSVAPQGPPYEQYF
CDR3nt: TGTGCCAGCAGTGTCGCCCCGCAGGGTCCACCCTACGAGCAGTACTTC
v_gene: TRBV6-1
j_gene: TRBJ2-7
d_gene: .
abundance: .

CDR3aa: CASSLAGSGTLRPFF
CDR3nt: TGTGCCAGCAGCTTAGCGGGCTCCGGGACATTGCGGCCTTTCTTT
v_gene: TRBV7-8
j_gene: TRBJ1-1
d_gene: .
abundance: few

CDR3aa: CASSFGGRNEKLFF
CDR3nt: TGCGCCAGCAGCTTTGGGGGCCGGAATGAAAAACTGTTTTTT
v_gene: TRBV5-1
j_gene: TRBJ1-4
d_gene: .
abundance: .

CDR3aa: CASSGQGADYGYTF
CDR3nt: TGTGCCAGCTCAGGACAGGGGGCGGACTATGGCTACACCTTC
v_gene: TRBV18
j_gene: TRBJ1-2
d_gene: TRBD1
abundance: .

CDR3aa: CASSLDQGETQYF
CDR3nt: TGTGCCAGCAGCTTAGATCAGGGGGAGACCCAGTACTTC
v_gene: TRBV11-2
j_gene: TRBJ2-5
d_gene: .
abundance: .

CDR3aa: CASAGLSSAGANVLTF
CDR3nt: TGTGCCAGCGCGGGACTGAGCTCAGCTGGGGCCAACGTCCTGACTTTC
v_gene: TRBV25-1
j_gene: TRBJ2-6
d_gene: .
abundance: once

CDR3aa: CASSGGEGQPQHF
CDR3nt: TGTGCCAGCAGTGGAGGGGAAGGACAGCCCCAGCATTTT
v_gene: TRBV12-3/TRBV12-4
j_gene: TRBJ1-5
d_gene: .
abundance: many

CDR3aa: CASSSVAMNTEAFF
CDR3nt: TGTGCCAGCAGCTCCGTCGCTATGAACACTGAAGCTTTCTTT
v_gene: TRBV5-6
j_gene: TRBJ1-1
d_gene: .
abundance: once

CDR3aa: CASRQGQGPGELFF
CDR3nt: TGTGCCAGTAGGCAGGGACAGGGACCCGGGGAGCTGTTTTTT
v_gene: TRBV19
j_gene: TRBJ2-2
d_gene: TRBD1
abundance: .

CDR3aa: CASSENVESQFF
CDR3nt: TGCGCCAGCAGCGAGAATGTGGAGAGTCAGTTCTTC
v_gene: TRBV5-1
j_gene: TRBJ2-1
d_gene: .
abundance: .